There are a few counts of the clone carrying this T cell receptor beta chain. Its antigen remains unidentified. These data are taken from a study of molecular identifiers for immune sequencing clone quantification. The CDR3 loop spans 10 amino acids. Trimming pared 6 bases from V and 4 bases from J, leaving 4 bases between. Germline V gene sequence: CDR1 SQVTM, CDR2 ANQGSEA. A CD8+CD4-CCR7+CD45RA+ phenotype served as the sorting definition for naive CD8 T cells. Overall study findings and caveats: Clones above 20 RNA copies contained over 97% of effector molecules but under 1% of naive ones. Identical TCR molecules sharing a barcode could underestimate highly expanded clone sizes.

Preparation of the bulk TCR libraries relied on previously described methods and listed TCR primers. TCRdb re-derived calls from the PCR reads in MiXCR, one entry per CDR3 protein. This table holds about 640,000 distinct CDR3 sequences, around 20% found once. Sequenced material: naive CD8+ T cells from blood, with Jurkat cell RNA spiked in. Subset defined: FACS-sorted CD8+CD4-CCR7+CD45RA+ naive T cells. J is TRBJ2-1 and V is TRBV29-1; D not resolved. The clonotype comes from a human donor in good health. Some libraries in this study had Jurkat cell RNA spiked in. The DNA of the CDR3 is TGCAGCGTGCATTACAATGAGCAGTTCTTC. It is translated as CSVHYNEQFF.